This is a list of T cell receptor beta chains from one sample in a study of identical twins. TCRdb analysed the 5' RACE reads with MiXCR anew, one entry per CDR3 protein. The table includes roughly 190,000 distinct CDR3 sequences, 15% to 20% detected once. These records were also assigned to another study, of T cells expressing NK-cell markers.

Material for sequencing was CD8+ T cells sorted from blood. Receptor source: a woman younger than 30 in good health. CDR3s include the opening cysteine and the closing phenylalanine or tryptophan. The D gene is left open where the match is weak. Clone size, where shown, is once, few, many, or a class for clones that have expanded.

V	D	J	size	CDR3	DNA
TRBV27	NA	TRBJ2-4	few	CASREWGSKNIQYF	TGTGCCAGCAGGGAGTGGGGGTCCAAAAACATTCAGTACTTC
TRBV9	TRBD2	TRBJ2-3	few	CASSGSGSTDTQYF	TGTGCCAGCAGCGGTAGCGGGAGCACAGATACGCAGTATTTT
TRBV4-2	TRBD2	TRBJ2-1	few	CASRRRAGAYNEQFF	TGTGCCAGCCGCCGCCGAGCGGGGGCCTACAATGAGCAGTTCTTC
TRBV6-5	NA	TRBJ1-2	few	CASSYSTGIGYTF	TGTGCCAGCAGTTACTCGACGGGGATCGGCTACACCTTC
TRBV20-1	TRBD2	TRBJ2-7	NA	CSARELSGSGEQYF	TGCAGTGCCCGAGAACTTAGCGGGAGTGGCGAGCAGTACTTC
TRBV12-3/TRBV12-4	TRBD1	TRBJ1-5	few	CASSLRGRNQPQHF	TGTGCCAGCAGTTTAAGGGGGCGGAATCAGCCCCAGCATTTT
TRBV7-2	TRBD1	TRBJ2-5	NA	CASSLGTDLSETQYF	TGTGCCAGCAGTCTCGGGACAGATTTATCAGAGACCCAGTACTTC
TRBV5-1	NA	TRBJ1-6	few	CASSLTVGNSPLHF	TGCGCCAGCAGCTTGACGGTGGGAAATTCACCCCTCCACTTT
TRBV4-3	NA	TRBJ2-3	NA	CASSLRAESDTQYF	TGCGCCAGCAGCCTTAGAGCTGAGTCGGATACGCAGTATTTT
TRBV4-2	NA	TRBJ1-1	NA	CASSQVGGSTEAFF	TGTGCCAGCAGCCAAGTAGGTGGTAGCACTGAAGCTTTCTTT
TRBV27	NA	TRBJ2-7	few	CASSLQGSPAEQYF	TGTGCCAGCAGTTTACAGGGTTCACCAGCCGAGCAGTACTTC
TRBV3-1	NA	TRBJ1-2	few	CASSARDYGYTF	TGTGCCAGCAGCGCCAGGGACTATGGCTACACCTTC
TRBV18	TRBD2	TRBJ2-1	once	CASSPRTSGEYEQFF	TGTGCCAGCTCACCCCGTACTAGCGGGGAATATGAGCAGTTCTTC
TRBV27	TRBD1	TRBJ2-1	few	CASSRRSRDRINEQFF	TGTGCCAGCAGTAGAAGATCCCGGGACAGGATCAATGAGCAGTTCTTC
TRBV5-6	NA	TRBJ1-1	few	CASSLGTGVAFF	TGTGCCAGCAGCTTAGGGACCGGGGTAGCTTTCTTT
TRBV7-9	TRBD1	TRBJ2-7	few	CASSPPSGQGVYEQYF	TGTGCCAGCAGCCCCCCTTCTGGACAGGGGGTCTACGAGCAGTACTTC
TRBV5-1	NA	TRBJ2-1	NA	CASDDDLGNEQFF	TGCGCCAGCGACGACGACTTGGGAAATGAGCAGTTCTTC
TRBV7-6	TRBD2	TRBJ2-3	few	CASSTPTSPDSLLTLDTQYF	TGTGCCAGCAGCACACCGACTAGCCCCGACTCTCTTCTCACATTGGATACGCAGTATTTT
TRBV12-3/TRBV12-4	NA	TRBJ1-6	few	CASNPGVGSPLHF	TGTGCCAGCAACCCGGGGGTGGGGTCACCCCTCCACTTT
TRBV7-3	TRBD2	TRBJ2-1	NA	CASSLAMGRGSEQFF	TGTGCCAGCAGCTTAGCGATGGGGAGGGGTAGTGAGCAGTTCTTC
TRBV27	NA	TRBJ2-3	NA	CASGPLLQEFTDTQYF	TGTGCCAGCGGACCCCTTTTACAAGAGTTCACAGATACGCAGTATTTT
TRBV12-3/TRBV12-4	NA	TRBJ1-4	few	CASTVSQTNEKLFF	TGTGCCAGCACAGTCAGTCAGACTAATGAAAAACTGTTTTTT
TRBV12-3/TRBV12-4	TRBD1	TRBJ1-2	NA	CASSLWTGNGYTF	TGTGCCAGCAGCCTATGGACAGGGAACGGCTACACCTTC
TRBV27	NA	TRBJ2-2	NA	CASSFLVTGGQTGELFF	TGTGCCAGCAGTTTTTTGGTGACAGGAGGACAAACCGGGGAGCTGTTTTTT
TRBV29-1	NA	TRBJ2-1	few	CSVETSFNEQFF	TGCAGCGTTGAAACGAGTTTCAATGAGCAGTTCTTC
TRBV5-1	NA	TRBJ2-3	many	CASSFSSTASTDTQYF	TGCGCCAGCAGCTTCTCAAGTACGGCTAGCACAGATACGCAGTATTTT
TRBV9	NA	TRBJ2-7	few	CASSAGSVYEQYF	TGTGCCAGCAGCGCCGGTTCGGTCTACGAGCAGTACTTC
TRBV7-8	TRBD2	TRBJ2-3	NA	CASRGTSGRAKTGDTQYF	TGTGCCAGCAGGGGGACTAGCGGGAGGGCCAAGACCGGGGATACGCAGTATTTT
TRBV20-1	TRBD1	TRBJ1-2	few	CSVPTGGSKDYGYTF	TGCAGTGTCCCGACAGGGGGATCCAAAGACTATGGCTACACCTTC
TRBV5-5	NA	TRBJ2-5	few	CASSFEEETQYF	TGTGCCAGCAGCTTTGAGGAAGAGACCCAGTACTTC
TRBV7-2	TRBD2	TRBJ2-2	few	CASSLTAGGPGTGELFF	TGTGCCAGCAGCTTAACAGCGGGGGGGCCGGGGACCGGGGAGCTGTTTTTT
TRBV6-5	NA	TRBJ1-2	NA	CASSYSSVNYGYTF	TGTGCCAGCAGTTACTCGTCGGTTAACTATGGCTACACCTTC
TRBV27	NA	TRBJ2-7	few	CASSLNGSPYEQYF	TGTGCCAGCAGTTTAAACGGCAGTCCGTACGAGCAGTACTTC
TRBV7-6	NA	TRBJ2-1	few	CASSLGETENNEQFF	TGTGCCAGCAGCTTAGGAGAGACTGAGAACAATGAGCAGTTCTTC
TRBV20-1	TRBD2	TRBJ2-7	few	CSATGTSSYEQYF	TGCAGTGCTACCGGGACTAGCTCCTACGAGCAGTACTTC
TRBV7-9	NA	TRBJ1-4	few	CASSTPGVVEKLFF	TGTGCCAGCAGCACCCCAGGGGTCGTTGAAAAACTGTTTTTT
TRBV5-1	NA	TRBJ1-1	few	CASSLARKIGAPYTEAFF	TGCGCCAGCAGCTTGGCCAGGAAAATCGGGGCGCCGTACACTGAAGCTTTCTTT
TRBV7-9	NA	TRBJ1-3	NA	CASRNPGGTIYF	TGTGCCAGCAGGAACCCCGGCGGCACCATATATTTT
TRBV20-1	NA	TRBJ1-2	few	CSARDGSNYGYTF	TGCAGTGCTAGAGACGGATCTAACTATGGCTACACCTTC
TRBV27	NA	TRBJ2-7	few	CASSRGGYYEQYF	TGTGCCAGCAGTAGGGGGGGATATTACGAGCAGTACTTC
TRBV20-1	NA	TRBJ1-1	NA	CSAREGEAFF	TGCAGTGCTAGAGAGGGTGAAGCTTTCTTT
TRBV3-1	NA	TRBJ2-1	few	CASSQDPTGVGEQFF	TGTGCCAGCAGCCAGGACCCCACTGGTGTGGGTGAGCAGTTCTTC
TRBV20-1	NA	TRBJ2-1	few	CSARASTGEGFF	TGCAGTGCTAGAGCCTCTACGGGAGAGGGGTTCTTC
TRBV11-2	NA	TRBJ2-3	few	CASSSLELERDTQYF	TGTGCCAGCAGCTCCCTTGAGCTAGAACGAGATACGCAGTATTTT
TRBV20-1	TRBD2	TRBJ2-7	NA	CSASGGAGNEQYF	TGCAGTGCTAGCGGGGGGGCCGGAAACGAGCAGTACTTC
TRBV7-4	NA	TRBJ2-1	NA	CASPLGGRNPNNEQFF	TGTGCCAGCCCCCTAGGAGGGAGAAATCCCAACAATGAGCAGTTCTTC
TRBV5-1	NA	TRBJ2-7	NA	CASRIEAGVGEQYF	TGCGCCAGCAGAATAGAGGCAGGGGTCGGCGAGCAGTACTTC
TRBV4-3	TRBD2	TRBJ2-2	few	CASSQGLAGVGGELFF	TGCGCCAGCAGCCAAGGGCTAGCGGGAGTGGGCGGGGAGCTGTTTTTT
TRBV4-3	NA	TRBJ2-1	many	CASSQDTAGAPFNEQFF	TGCGCCAGCAGCCAAGATACGGCGGGGGCCCCTTTCAATGAGCAGTTCTTC